Following are 7 T cell receptor beta chains from one sample sequenced in a study of T cell responses to AZD1222 COVID-19 vaccine. Profiled with immunoSEQ multiplex PCR; TCRdb holds only in-frame clones, not every one. Of 120,000 or so clones in the sample, approximately 87% were seen once. The sequencing here drew on peripheral blood, taken on day 0 of AZD1222 vaccination. The receptors stem from an adult in good health.

The chain combines TRBV11-2 with TRBJ1-1; 8 positions agree with TRBD1. The CDR3 has 15 amino acids. V gave up 4 bases and J gave up 6 bases; unmatched junction bases: 10. CDR1 and CDR2 (germline): SGHAT, FQNNGV. The CDR3 DNA reads as TGTGCCAGCAGCTCCCCCAGGGGGCGAACGGCTGAAGCTTTCTTT. Protein: CASSSPRGRTAEAFF.

The V gene is TRBV7-2, the J gene TRBJ2-5; 7 bases map to TRBD1. Germline values: CDR1 SGHTA, CDR2 FQGNSA. The V gene end was trimmed by 7 bases and the J gene end by 0 bases; junction bases not matched to a gene: 2. CDR3 length: 13 residues. CDR3 nucleotide sequence: TGTGCCAGCAAGGACAGGAACCAAGAGACCCAGTACTTC. It codes for CASKDRNQETQYF. The complete variable domain, with remaining parts taken from reference TRBV7-2 and TRBJ2-5, reads GAGVSQSPSNKVTEKGKDVELRCDPISGHTALYWYRQSLGQGLEFLIYFQGNSAPDKSGLPSDRFSAERTGGSVSTLTIQRTQQEDSAVYLCASKDRNQETQYFGPGTRLLVL.

V is TRBV18 and J is TRBJ2-2, with D uncertain. Germline CDR1 KGHSH, CDR2 LQKENI. This CDR3 region has 14 residues. The V and J ends lost 0 bases and 4 bases respectively, with 6 bases between them. The CDR3 DNA reads TGTGCCAGCTCACCACCCGGCGGCACCGGGGAGCTGTTTTTT. Its protein product is CASSPPGGTGELFF.

The rearrangement joins TRBV10-3 to TRBJ2-3, with 11 bases that match TRBD1. Germline trimming cut 4 bases from V and 3 bases from J; bases unmatched to any gene: 3. This CDR3 region has 15 residues. Germline CDR1 is ENHRY and CDR2 is SYGVKD. The CDR3, as DNA: TGTGCCATCAGTGGGGGACAGGGGGGAACAGATACGCAGTATTTT. Amino acid sequence: CAISGGQGGTDTQYF.

In nucleotides, the CDR3 is TGTGCCAGCAGCTTAGGCCCTGGGAGGGAGGGAGACACCATATATTTT. Translation gives CASSLGPGREGDTIYF. The gene calls are TRBV7-2 and TRBJ1-3; no clear D gene. The CDR3 is 16 amino acids. The V gene lost 1 base and the J gene lost 8 bases, with 18 bases spanning the gap. Germline V gene data show CDR1 as SGHTA and CDR2 as FQGNSA.

The chain joins TRBV13 to TRBJ2-1, with a tentative D call TRBD1 (6 bases). This CDR3 is built from 16 residues. V lost 5 bases, J lost 8 bases, and 22 bases lay in between. Germline V gene sequence: CDR1 PRHDT, CDR2 FYEKMQ (reference sequence). CDR3 amino acids: CASSPQGPAFVDEQFF. The CDR3 region has the DNA TGTGCCAGCAGCCCCCAGGGGCCTGCCTTCGTAGATGAGCAGTTCTTC. Full variable domain (rest looked up from reference TRBV13 and TRBJ2-1): AAGVIQSPRHLIKEKRETATLKCYPIPRHDTVYWYQQGPGQDPQFLISFYEKMQSDKGSIPDRFSAQQFSDYHSELNMSSLELGDSALYFCASSPQGPAFVDEQFFGPGTRLTVL.

The gene calls are TRBV20-1 and TRBJ2-1; D gene unclear. Trimming shortened V by 3 bases and J by 0 bases, and 15 bases separated the two germline ends. The CDR3 has 16 amino acids. Germline CDR1 reads DFQATT; CDR2 reads SNEGSKA (reference sequence). The CDR3: CSASDPRRSSYNEQFF. In nucleotides, the CDR3 is TGCAGTGCTAGTGACCCCAGGCGGAGCTCCTACAATGAGCAGTTCTTC.